This T cell receptor beta chain was documented in a study of PD-1 blockade in classical Hodgkin lymphoma. TCRdb's table, derived via immunoSEQ multiplex PCR, lists solely in-frame clones and lacks some. The sample consists of about 36,000 clones, almost 70% of them appearing once. The CDR3 loop spans 15 amino acids. The junction had 4 bases not matched to a gene; V was cut back by 0 bases and J by 3 bases. Per germline, CDR1 MNHEY and CDR2 SVGAGI. Following autologous stem cell transplantation, relapse occurred in every patient, and exposure to brentuximab vedotin varied. Relapsed/refractory classical Hodgkin lymphoma patients had complete, partial or progressive responses.

The material was peripheral blood mononuclear cells (PBMCs), obtained before the second cycle of nivolumab. The source is a human donor with classical Hodgkin lymphoma. The gene calls are TRBV6-5 and TRBJ1-1; 7 bases are shared with TRBD1. The CDR3 nucleotides read TGTGCCAGCAGTTACTCTGACAGGGTGGACACTGAAGCTTTCTTT. Translated, it gives CASSYSDRVDTEAFF.